The sequence of this TCR beta chain was determined in a study of T cells expressing NK-cell markers. About the research overall: Among eight sequenced donors, seven carried HCMV seropositivity while one was seronegative. General study results and limits: NKG2C+ dominant clonotype frequencies in six donors were roughly 1.0-7.0% of CD8+ T cells.

Synthesis of TCR beta cDNA relied on 5'RACE template switching carrying UMIs. Reanalyzing the 5' RACE reads, TCRdb keeps one entry per CDR3 protein, without DNA. This sample contains about 540,000 distinct CDR3 sequences. On this clonotype itself: Its specificity is not known.

The sequence was obtained from a man younger than 35 in good health. Sequencing used blood T cells: a sorted CD56 or NKG2C T cell subset, CD4+ or CD8+ T cells, or bulk PBMC T cells (not recorded which).

The chain's CDR3 is CSVEAWGPSSTDTQYF. The chain joins TRBV29-1 to TRBJ2-3; the TRBD2 assignment by TCRdb is unverifiable without DNA. Germline loops: CDR1 SQVTM, CDR2 ANQGSEA. This CDR3 is 16 amino acids long.